Below, 19 T cell receptor beta chains from the same sample are listed, as sequenced in a study of TET2 disruption in CD19-targeted CAR T cells (dated by TCRdb to the late 2010s). These receptors lack a known antigen. The method was the immunoSEQ multiplex PCR assay. Imported from immuneACCESS, the table was reduced by TCRdb to in-frame sequences with V and J called. These copies leave out some clones; in studies compared against another copy, an unresolved V gene accounts for under half, and the cause of the remainder is not known. This sample's table carries around 27,000 clones. In total, the top ten clones hold approximately 2% of the sample. The treatment or condition label, as the study defines it: autologous CTL019 cells: CD19 CAR with 4-1BB and CD3 zeta domains. This specimen was CD8- CAR+ T cells sorted from cultured blood T cells, taken for CD19 CAR T cell therapy. Reading the label with the study, this specimen's cell subset or site is: CD8-negative CAR-positive T cells from the infusion product. The receptors originated from a man between 65 and 80 years old with chronic lymphocytic leukemia.

A word on this clone: The read terminates 3 residues before the CDR3 end, so the remaining end is supplied by the germline J gene. The chain links TRBV10-2 to TRBJ2-3; possible D gene TRBD2, 5 bases. Trimming removed 7 bases from V and 3 bases from J, with 14 bases in between. The CDR3 covers 14 residues. The V gene's germline CDR1 is WSHSY and CDR2 SAAADI. The chain's CDR3 is CASIEPGVTDTQYF. Partial CDR3 DNA: TGCGCCAGCATCGAGCCCGGGGTAACAGATACG.

Details on this clone: The read halts 3 residues ahead of the CDR3 end, with the missing end drawn from the germline J gene. The chain employs TRBV20-1 and TRBJ2-3, with 10 bases matching TRBD2. The V gene end was trimmed by 8 bases and the J gene end by 4 bases; junction bases not matched to a gene: 6. There are 13 residues in the CDR3. Per germline, CDR1 DFQATT and CDR2 SNEGSKA (reference sequence). This chain's CDR3 is CSSIAGGPDTQYF. The sequenced part of the CDR3 DNA is TGCAGTTCAATAGCGGGGGGCCCAGATACG.

Details on this clone: The read terminates 3 residues ahead of where the CDR3 ends, so the germline J gene completes it. The chain has TRBV7-8 and TRBJ2-5; TRBD1 matches 12 bases. Germline trimming cut 5 bases from V and 2 bases from J; bases unmatched to any gene: 12. CDR3 length equals 18 residues. Per germline, CDR1 SGHVS and CDR2 FQNEAQ. The sequenced part of the CDR3 DNA is TGTGCCAGCAGCCCTACGGGACAGGGGGCGCGAGGGCAAGAGACC. It yields the protein CASSPTGQGARGQET. The entire CDR3 is CASSPTGQGARGQETQYF.

About this clone itself: The DNA ends 3 residues before the CDR3 does, and the rest of the CDR3 is filled in from the germline J gene. The gene calls are TRBV18 and TRBJ1-2; TRBD1 is a possible D gene (6 bases). The CDR3 runs to 18 residues. Germline V gene sequence: CDR1 KGHSH, CDR2 LQKENI. The CDR3 loop is CASSPRTSGGLNYNDYTF. CDR3 DNA, as far as it was read: TGTGCCAGCTCACCAAGGACTAGCGGGGGCCTTAACTACAATGAC.

To note about this clone: The read terminates 3 residues ahead of where the CDR3 ends, so the germline J gene completes it. The chain couples TRBV28 to TRBJ2-3, with 9 bases matching TRBD2. After removal of 10 bases from V and 2 bases from J, the junction contained 7 bases not matched to a gene. Germline V lookup: CDR1 MDHEN, CDR2 SYDVKM. This CDR3 has 14 amino acids. Here the CDR3 reads CATCSGGPTDTQYF. The CDR3 bases that were read are TGTGCCACCTGTAGCGGGGGTCCCACAGATACG.

In the case of this clone: The read ends 3 residues early relative to the CDR3; the germline J gene fills the gap. The V gene is TRBV20-1, the J gene TRBJ2-7; D is ambiguous. The V end was cut by 5 bases, the J end by 6 bases, with 23 bases between. The CDR3 extends over 15 amino acids. Germline CDR1 reads DFQATT; CDR2 reads SNEGSKA (reference sequence). The DNA read from the CDR3 is TGCAGTGCTCAACCGGAGACCACCCGCCAGGTCGAG. Protein product: CSAQPETTRQVE. The full CDR3 sequence reads CSAQPETTRQVEQYF.

On this clone: Coverage ceases 3 residues before the CDR3 finishes, and the germline J gene fills in the end. The genes are TRBV2 and TRBJ2-7; 8 bases are shared with TRBD2. Losses at the gene ends were 7 bases for V and 1 base for J; bases not matched to a gene: 3. Germline loops: CDR1 SNHLY, CDR2 FYNNEI. The CDR3 consists of 13 residues. The CDR3 loop reads CASMREASYEQYF. The covered CDR3 bases are TGTGCCAGCATGCGGGAGGCGTCCTACGAG.

Concerning this clone: The CDR3 end lies 3 residues beyond the end of the read and is filled in from the germline J gene. The genes are TRBV25-1 and TRBJ2-3; possible D gene TRBD2, 7 bases. Germline V gene data show CDR1 as MGHDK and CDR2 as SYGVNS. The CDR3 sequence is 13 residues long. The covered CDR3 bases are TGTGCCACCTCCCGGGGGGACAATCAGCCG. It specifies CATSRGDNQP. The entire CDR3 protein reads CATSRGDNQPQYF.

As concerns this clone: The read ends 3 residues before the CDR3 terminus; that terminus is restored from the germline J gene. The J gene is TRBJ2-1, the V gene TRBV5-1; 12 bases agree with TRBD2. The germline CDR1 and CDR2 sequences are SGHRS and YFSETQ. The V and J ends lost 1 base and 6 bases, in that order; junction bases with no gene match: 8. CDR3 length: 17 amino acids. The covered CDR3 bases are TGCGCCAGCAGCTTGACATTACTAGCGGGGGGAGCCAATGAG. Translated: CASSLTLLAGGANE. From start to end, the CDR3 is CASSLTLLAGGANEQFF. The whole variable domain, filled in from reference TRBV5-1 and TRBJ2-1, reads KAGVTQTPRYLIKTRGQQVTLSCSPISGHRSVSWYQQTPGQGLQFLFEYFSETQRNKGNFPGRFSGRQFSNSRSEMNVSTLELGDSALYLCASSLTLLAGGANEQFFGPGTRLTVL.

About this clone itself: Read coverage stops 3 residues before the CDR3 terminus; the germline J gene supplies the remainder. The chain carries TRBV7-3 and TRBJ1-2; D may be TRBD1 (6 bases). The length of the CDR3 is 12 residues. Germline V gene lookup returns CDR1 SGHTA and CDR2 FQGTGA. This CDR3 is CASSSQGHDYTF. The part of the CDR3 DNA that was read is TGTGCCAGCAGCTCTCAGGGACATGAC. The whole variable domain, remainder taken from reference TRBV7-3 and TRBJ1-2, is GAGVSQTPSNKVTEKGKYVELRCDPISGHTALYWYRQSLGQGPEFLIYFQGTGAADDSGLPNDRFFAVRPEGSVSTLKIQRTERGDSAVYLCASSSQGHDYTFGSGTRLTVV.

Of note for this clone: The read halts 3 residues ahead of the CDR3 end, with the missing end drawn from the germline J gene. This chain connects TRBV20-1 to TRBJ2-7, with 11 bases that match TRBD1. The CDR3 contains 13 residues. Germline CDR1 reads DFQATT; CDR2 reads SNEGSKA (reference sequence). V was clipped by 6 bases and J by 2 bases; unmatched bases: 3. The CDR3 loop reads CSAPGQGAYEQYF. The part of the CDR3 DNA that was read is TGCAGTGCCCCGGGACAGGGGGCCTACGAG.

As for this clone: Read coverage stops 3 residues before the CDR3 terminus; the germline J gene supplies the remainder. The chain is built from TRBV7-2 and TRBJ2-3; unclear D gene. The germline V and J ends were trimmed by 5 bases and 6 bases, with 12 bases remaining between them. In germline, CDR1 is SGHTA, CDR2 FQGNSA. The CDR3 is made up of 13 amino acids. Incomplete CDR3 DNA: TGTGCCAGCAGCGTCGCTAGTTGGGATACG. Protein sequence: CASSVASWDT. The full CDR3 is CASSVASWDTQYF.

Remarks on this clone: The read ends 3 residues before the CDR3 terminus; that terminus is restored from the germline J gene. The chain couples TRBV7-8 to TRBJ2-7; 8 bases line up with TRBD2. The CDR3 totals 15 residues. V lost 6 bases, J lost 0 bases, and 7 bases stayed unmatched. CDR1 is SGHVS and CDR2 is FQNEAQ in the germline V gene. CDR3 bases read: TGTGCCAGCAGGGTACTAGCGGATAGCTCCTACGAG. Encoded protein: CASRVLADSSYE. The CDR3 as a whole reads CASRVLADSSYEQYF.

The sequenced part of the CDR3 DNA is TGTGCCAGCAGCTTAGGCGCAGCGGGGTCCAACGAG. Its translation is CASSLGAAGSNE. Given in full, the CDR3 is CASSLGAAGSNEQYF. The J gene is TRBJ2-7, the V gene TRBV7-6; 7 positions match TRBD2. The CDR3 end is not reached by the read, which stops 3 residues before it; the germline J gene fills it in. The CDR3 length is 15 residues. With V trimmed by 1 base and J by 5 bases, 8 bases remained unmatched. Germline values: CDR1 SGHVS, CDR2 FNYEAQ.

About this clone: The read halts 3 residues ahead of the CDR3 end, with the missing end drawn from the germline J gene. The chain carries TRBV7-2 and TRBJ2-3; 15 positions agree with TRBD2. Germline lookup yields CDR1 SGHTA and CDR2 FQGNSA. With V trimmed by 4 bases and J by 4 bases, 0 bases remained unmatched. The CDR3 runs to 15 residues. CDR3 protein: CASSWTSGGADTQYF. Partial CDR3 DNA: TGTGCCAGCAGCTGGACTAGCGGGGGGGCAGATACG.

As regards this clone: Read sequence stops 3 residues before the CDR3 end, and the germline J gene provides the missing end. V is TRBV5-4 and J is TRBJ2-7, with 8 bases matching TRBD1. The CDR3 totals 16 residues. Trimming at V came to 3 bases and at J to 4 bases, leaving 12 bases not matched to a gene. Germline V gene data show CDR1 as SGHNT and CDR2 as YYREEE (reference sequence). CDR3 residues: CASSSSSRDRLYEQYF. The covered CDR3 bases are TGTGCCAGCAGCTCGAGCTCCCGGGACAGGTTATACGAG. Filled out from reference TRBV5-4 and TRBJ2-7, the complete variable domain reads ETGVTQSPTHLIKTRGQQVTLRCSSQSGHNTVSWYQQALGQGPQFIFQYYREEENGRGNFPPRFSGLQFPNYSSELNVNALELDDSALYLCASSSSSRDRLYEQYFGPGTRLTVT.

For this clone: Read coverage stops 3 residues before the CDR3 terminus; the germline J gene supplies the remainder. This chain connects TRBV6-1 to TRBJ2-7; no definite D call. With 0 bases removed from V and 4 bases from J, the gap between germline ends came to 13 bases. The germline CDR1 and CDR2 sequences are MNHNS and SASEGT. The CDR3 has 15 residues. CDR3 amino acids: CASSEAPALYYEQYF. The sequenced part of the CDR3 DNA is TGTGCCAGCAGTGAAGCCCCAGCGCTATATTACGAG.

Remarks on this clone: The read ends 3 residues early relative to the CDR3; the germline J gene fills the gap. The J gene is TRBJ2-5, the V gene TRBV7-2; TRBD2 matches at 9 bases. Germline lookup yields CDR1 SGHTA and CDR2 FQGNSA. The CDR3 length is 14 residues. V lost 10 bases, J lost 3 bases, and 9 bases stayed unmatched. The chain's CDR3 is CAIDAAGGKETQYF. The sequenced CDR3 bases are TGTGCCATAGACGCAGCGGGGGGAAAAGAGACC.

The sequenced part of the CDR3 DNA is TGTGCCAGCTCTCCTGGACTAGCCAGTAATGAG. Protein: CASSPGLASNE. The full CDR3 protein reads CASSPGLASNEAFF. The genes are TRBV18 and TRBJ1-1; D call uncertain. The read ends 3 residues before the CDR3 terminus; that terminus is restored from the germline J gene. Germline V gene data show CDR1 as KGHSH and CDR2 as LQKENI. This CDR3 contains 14 residues.